A selection of T cell receptor beta chains follows, all from one sample in a study of glioma-infiltrating T cells. TCRdb redid the calling of the multiplex PCR reads with MiXCR, one entry per CDR3 protein. The sample includes about 380,000 distinct CDR3 sequences, 41% of them seen just once. Sequencing was performed on glioma tissue, nonneoplastic brain tissue, or PBMCs (not recorded which). These receptors all stem from a human donor with low-grade glioma or glioblastoma, undergoing nonglioma brain surgery, or in good health (not recorded which). Both conserved end residues are part of each CDR3. The order of the fields is clone size, J gene, D gene, CDR3 length, V gene, CDR3 DNA, CDR3 protein. The D gene is left open where the match is weak. Where a row states a size, it is once, few, many or the class of an expanded clone; other rows omit it.

>.|TRBJ2-7|.|14|TRBV4-1
TGCGCCAGCAGCCAAGGGCTAATGGGCTACGAGCAGTACTTC
CASSQGLMGYEQYF
>.|TRBJ1-5|.|15|TRBV15
TGTGCCACCAGCAGATCCCCCGGGGGAGATCAGCCCCAGCATTTT
CATSRSPGGDQPQHF
>.|TRBJ2-3|.|11|TRBV4-3
TGCGCCAGCAGCGCCAGAGATACGCAGTATTTT
CASSARDTQYF
>once|TRBJ2-7|TRBD2|15|TRBV3-1
TGTGCCAGCAGCCCGCTAGCGGGAGCGACCTACGAGCAGTACTTC
CASSPLAGATYEQYF
>many|TRBJ2-4|.|13|TRBV20-1
TGCAGTGCTATGAAGGGCCGATTAGGCATTCAGTACTTC
CSAMKGRLGIQYF
>few|TRBJ2-3|.|13|TRBV4-2
TGTGCCAGCAGCCAAGGGAGGGGCGGTTCGCAGTATTTT
CASSQGRGGSQYF
>many|TRBJ2-7|TRBD1|15|TRBV28
TGTGCCAGCAGTTCGACAGGGGGCGTCGCCTACGAGCAGTACTTC
CASSSTGGVAYEQYF
>many|TRBJ1-2|.|12|TRBV6-2/TRBV6-3
TGTGCCAGCGGCAGCGCTAACTATGGCTACACCTTC
CASGSANYGYTF
>.|TRBJ2-3|.|15|TRBV20-1
TGCAGGGCTAGGGATCGGAGGGGGGGCACAGATACGCAGTATTTT
CRARDRRGGTDTQYF
>many|TRBJ2-5|TRBD2|13|TRBV28
TGTGCCAGCAGTTTGGGGACTATAGAGACCCAGTACTTC
CASSLGTIETQYF
>few|TRBJ1-2|TRBD1|12|TRBV19
TGTGCCAGTAGTACAGGGGGCGGCGGCTACACCTTC
CASSTGGGGYTF
>.|TRBJ1-1|.|15|TRBV7-6
TGTGCCAGCAGCTTAAACCTAGACGGGAACACTGAAGCTTTCTTT
CASSLNLDGNTEAFF
>few|TRBJ2-5|.|12|TRBV11-2
TGTGCCAGCAGCTGGTACCAAGAGACCCAGTACTTC
CASSWYQETQYF
>.|TRBJ1-1|TRBD1|15|TRBV19
TGTGCCAGTAGCGCTCGGACAGGCCTTCTTTCTGAAGCTTTCTTT
CASSARTGLLSEAFF
>few|TRBJ2-5|.|16|TRBV7-6
TGTGCCAGCAGCTCCCGAGGAACCCGGGCGGGAGAGACCCAGTACTTC
CASSSRGTRAGETQYF
>many|TRBJ2-1|.|15|TRBV6-1
TGTGCCAGCAGCCCCCCGGGACTCTCTTTGACTGAGCAGTTCTTC
CASSPPGLSLTEQFF
>many|TRBJ2-5|.|16|TRBV28
TGTGCCAGCAGTAGGCCTGGGGCCAGCCCACAAGAGACCCAGTACTTC
CASSRPGASPQETQYF
>few|TRBJ2-2|TRBD2|14|TRBV2
TGTGCCAGCAGGGAAGCGGGAGGACCCGGGGAGCTGTTTTTT
CASREAGGPGELFF
>many|TRBJ1-5|.|14|TRBV20-1
TGCAGTGCTCACCCCCCAGGGACAAATCAGCCCCAGCATTTT
CSAHPPGTNQPQHF
>.|TRBJ1-1|.|15|TRBV12-3/TRBV12-4
TGTGCCAGCAGACCTAACAGGGCGCTGAACACTGAAGCTTTCTTT
CASRPNRALNTEAFF
>many|TRBJ1-3|.|13|TRBV2
TGTGCCAGACGGACGGACTCTGGAAACACCATATATTTT
CARRTDSGNTIYF
>.|TRBJ2-5|.|12|TRBV7-2
TGTGCCAGCAGCTTAGGGTTGGAGACCCAGTACTTC
CASSLGLETQYF
>.|TRBJ2-3|.|14|TRBV20-1
TGCAGTGCTAGAGATCCTAAGAGCGGCGATACGCAGTATTTT
CSARDPKSGDTQYF
>many|TRBJ2-1|.|12|TRBV27
TGTGCCAGCAGTTTATTGTGGGGTGAGCAGTTCTTC
CASSLLWGEQFF